A selection of T cell receptor beta chains follows, all from one sample in a study of blood T cell repertoires in COVID-19. The method was immunoSEQ multiplex PCR; TCRdb's version includes in-frame clones alone and lacks a portion of them. The table has about 110,000 clones, about 80% seen once. The sequenced sample was peripheral blood. The receptors shown here come from a woman aged 70-85 years with acute or convalescent COVID-19. CDR3s include the opening cysteine and the closing phenylalanine or tryptophan. Each record gives: V gene, clone size, D gene, J gene, CDR3 DNA, CDR3 protein. D genes are given only for firm matches. Size is omitted from some rows. Given values are once, few, many or a class for expanded clones.

TRBV4-2	-	-	TRBJ1-3	TGTGCCAGCAGCCAAGATGAGAACTCTGGAAACACCATATATTTT	CASSQDENSGNTIYF
TRBV13	-	-	TRBJ2-1	TGTGCCAGCAGCTTAGCGGGAAAGAGTTCCTACAATGAGCAGTTCTTC	CASSLAGKSSYNEQFF
TRBV7-3	-	-	TRBJ2-1	TGTGCCAGCAGCTTAAGCGCCCTCTACAATGAGCAGTTCTTC	CASSLSALYNEQFF
TRBV5-6	once	-	TRBJ2-3	TGTGCCAGCACCCCCGGTAGTGCGGGCTACACAGATACGCAGTATTTT	CASTPGSAGYTDTQYF
TRBV3-1/TRBV3-2	-	-	TRBJ2-1	TGTGCCAGCAGCCAATATAGCGTGGAAGAGCAGTTCTTC	CASSQYSVEEQFF
TRBV30	-	TRBD1	TRBJ1-2	TGTGCCTGGAGTGGACAGGGCGAAGTGGTCACCTTC	CAWSGQGEVVTF
TRBV27	-	TRBD2	TRBJ2-1	TGTGCCAGCAGTTCCCGACTAGCGGCGTCCTACAATGAGCAGTTCTTC	CASSSRLAASYNEQFF
TRBV3-1/TRBV3-2	-	TRBD1	TRBJ2-1	TGTGCCAGCAGCCAAGGTGCCGGGACAGTACCCTACAATGAGCAGTTCTTC	CASSQGAGTVPYNEQFF
TRBV28	-	-	TRBJ1-2	TGTGCCAGCCGGGCTAACTATGGCTACACCTTC	CASRANYGYTF
TRBV9	-	-	TRBJ1-1	TGTGCCAGCAGCCCTAGGGAGCATTTGAACACTGAAGCTTTCTTT	CASSPREHLNTEAFF
TRBV7-2	-	TRBD1	TRBJ1-2	TGTGCCAGCACCTCTGGACAGGGATTTTCCTATGGCTACACCTTC	CASTSGQGFSYGYTF
TRBV18	-	TRBD2	TRBJ2-1	TGTGCCAGCTCACCTCCGGGACTAACCAAAAATGAGCAGTTCTTC	CASSPPGLTKNEQFF
TRBV5-1	-	TRBD1	TRBJ1-4	TGCGCCAGCAGCCGAAGTCCGGGACAGGGAAACGAAAAACTGTTTTTT	CASSRSPGQGNEKLFF
TRBV28	-	TRBD1	TRBJ1-2	TGTGCCAGCGAATCGACAGGGGCGAACTATGGCTACACCTTC	CASESTGANYGYTF
TRBV6-4	few	-	TRBJ1-2	TGTGCCAGCCACAGGAAGGCTAACTATGGCTACACCTTC	CASHRKANYGYTF
TRBV3-1/TRBV3-2	-	-	TRBJ1-5	TGTGCCAGCAGCCTTGGACAGAGCAATCAGCCCCAGCATTTT	CASSLGQSNQPQHF
TRBV11-2	-	TRBD2	TRBJ2-1	TGTGCCAGCAGCACCCGGCGGGGGTCCTACAATGAGCAGTTCTTC	CASSTRRGSYNEQFF
TRBV5-1	-	-	TRBJ2-1	TGCGCCAGCAGCTTTTCCCTTAACAATGAGCAGTTCTTC	CASSFSLNNEQFF
TRBV3-1/TRBV3-2	-	-	TRBJ1-1	TGTGCCAGCAGCCAAGAGCCGACAAGCGGGAGCATGAACACTGAAGCTTTCTTT	CASSQEPTSGSMNTEAFF
TRBV28	-	-	TRBJ2-2	TGTGCCAGCATCTCCGGGACAATCTACGACCAGAACACCGGGGAGCTGTTTTTT	CASISGTIYDQNTGELFF
TRBV7-3	-	-	TRBJ2-5	TGTGCCAGCAGCTTATACGGGGGGCAGGAGACCCAGTACTTC	CASSLYGGQETQYF
TRBV28	-	TRBD1	TRBJ1-2	TGTGCCAGCAATGACAGGGGGAGGCGGGAAGACTACACCTTC	CASNDRGRREDYTF
TRBV14	-	-	TRBJ2-2	TGTGCCAGCAGCCTAAGCTTGGTAACCGGGGAGCTGTTTTTT	CASSLSLVTGELFF
TRBV7-9	-	TRBD2	TRBJ2-7	TGTGCCAGCAGACCCGGGACTAGCGGGAGGTATGACGAGCAGTACTTC	CASRPGTSGRYDEQYF
TRBV6-2/TRBV6-3	-	TRBD1	TRBJ1-1	TGTGCCAGCAGTTATTCCCCAACAGGGGGCCTTGAAGCTTTCTTT	CASSYSPTGGLEAFF
TRBV7-8	-	-	TRBJ2-7	TGTGCCAGCAGCGCGGACACGACCTACGAGCAGTACTTC	CASSADTTYEQYF
TRBV11-2	-	TRBD1	TRBJ1-1	TGTGCCAGCAGCTTAGGAAATGACAGGGGCACTGAAGCTTTCTTT	CASSLGNDRGTEAFF
TRBV6-5	-	-	TRBJ2-1	TGTGCCAGCAGTTACCGGCGGGTCGATGAGCAGTTCTTC	CASSYRRVDEQFF
TRBV2	-	-	TRBJ2-2	TGTGCCAGCAGTGAAACCGACTCGAACACCGGGGAGCTGTTTTTT	CASSETDSNTGELFF
TRBV12-3/TRBV12-4	-	TRBD1	TRBJ1-2	TGTGCCAGCAGCCCGGACAGGGGCTATGGCTACACCTTC	CASSPDRGYGYTF
TRBV7-8	once	TRBD1	TRBJ1-1	TGTGCCAGCAGCTTAGAGGGGGACAGCTACATGAACACTGAAGCTTTCTTT	CASSLEGDSYMNTEAFF
TRBV10-3	-	TRBD2	TRBJ2-7	TGTGCCATCAGGGGGACTAGCGGGAGCGTCGACGAGCAGTACTTC	CAIRGTSGSVDEQYF
TRBV6-5	-	TRBD1	TRBJ1-2	TGTGCCAGCAGTAGCGGACAGGGCAACGCTGGCTACACCTTC	CASSSGQGNAGYTF
TRBV9	-	-	TRBJ1-1	TGTGCCAGCAGTAGACAGGTAAGGAACACTGAAGCTTTCTTT	CASSRQVRNTEAFF
TRBV11-3	-	TRBD1	TRBJ2-2	TGTGCCAGCAGCCCCGGACAGGGGGCTGGTATCGGGGAGCTGTTTTTT	CASSPGQGAGIGELFF
TRBV11-3	once	-	TRBJ1-2	TGTGCCAGCAGCTTAGAGTGGAGGGGCGGAAAAGGCTACACCTTC	CASSLEWRGGKGYTF
TRBV5-8	-	-	TRBJ2-6	TGTGCCAGCAGGCCGGGTGGATCCGGGGCCAACGTCCTGACTTTC	CASRPGGSGANVLTF
TRBV28	once	TRBD1	TRBJ1-2	TGTGCCAGCAGTTTATCCGACAGGGGCTATGGCTACACCTTC	CASSLSDRGYGYTF
TRBV5-5	-	-	TRBJ1-3	TGTGCCAGTTTAGGAGGGGCTGGAAACACCATATATTTT	CASLGGAGNTIYF
TRBV19	few	-	TRBJ1-5	TGTGCCAGTAGCCCGGACAGTCCTTATCAGCCCCAGCATTTT	CASSPDSPYQPQHF
TRBV27	-	-	TRBJ1-6	TGTGCCAGCAGTTACTCCGGGACACCGGGATCACCCCTCCACTTT	CASSYSGTPGSPLHF
TRBV12-3/TRBV12-4	-	TRBD1	TRBJ1-1	TGTGCCAGCAAACAGGGGGCCAACACTGAAGCTTTCTTT	CASKQGANTEAFF
TRBV9	few	-	TRBJ1-2	TGTGCCAGCAGCGAGCAGGGTCGGGCTAACTATGGCTACACCTTC	CASSEQGRANYGYTF
TRBV24-1	-	TRBD1	TRBJ2-2	TGTGCCACCAGTGATTTGCGGACAGGGGACACCGGGGAGCTGTTTTTT	CATSDLRTGDTGELFF